Listed below are T cell receptor beta chains from one sample, sequenced in a study of T cells in Graves' hyperthyroidism and ophthalmopathy. TCRdb analysed the multiplex PCR reads with MiXCR anew, one entry per CDR3 protein. The sample includes hundreds of thousands of distinct CDR3 sequences, roughly 15% seen only once; the top ten take 3.5% to 4.5%. Sequencing input: blood. These receptors were taken from a woman aged 40-49 years with Graves' ophthalmopathy. CDR3s leave out the opening cysteine and the closing phenylalanine or tryptophan. The order of the fields is V gene, CDR3 protein.

V gene: TRBV20-1
CDR3 protein: SASRIFSEQY

V gene: TRBV6-1
CDR3 protein: ASSEHTEAF

V gene: TRBV6-2/TRBV6-3
CDR3 protein: ATEGRNYGYT

V gene: TRBV6-5
CDR3 protein: ASSYDAADTEAF

V gene: TRBV6-2/TRBV6-3
CDR3 protein: ASGLAGVGGTGELF

V gene: TRBV18
CDR3 protein: ASSPLGQGQGEAF

V gene: TRBV28
CDR3 protein: ASSPLGQGSTGELF

V gene: TRBV19
CDR3 protein: ATEGTSGYEQY

V gene: TRBV5-2
CDR3 protein: ASSTVRGQAPALSYT

V gene: TRBV30
CDR3 protein: AWSVLLAVEAF

V gene: TRBV19
CDR3 protein: ASTEQGVAF

V gene: TRBV19
CDR3 protein: ASSIGGPNNEQY

V gene: TRBV10-3
CDR3 protein: AGTRTSGSAGELF

V gene: TRBV28
CDR3 protein: ASSSRPFAYGYT

V gene: TRBV11-2
CDR3 protein: ASSLEGAGTGVHEQY

V gene: TRBV6-1
CDR3 protein: ASSPGQLLNQPQH

V gene: TRBV11-2
CDR3 protein: ASSLVGAGANVLT

V gene: TRBV11-2
CDR3 protein: ASSSGLIGEAF

V gene: TRBV19
CDR3 protein: ASSDRDGQPQH

V gene: TRBV28
CDR3 protein: ASIQGSSSGNTIY

V gene: TRBV4-1
CDR3 protein: ASSHSIVAKNIQY

V gene: TRBV5-1
CDR3 protein: ASSPITGDYGYT

V gene: TRBV6-1
CDR3 protein: ASSEGVEGPYGYT

V gene: TRBV20-1
CDR3 protein: SARDQGASTEAF

V gene: TRBV12-3/TRBV12-4
CDR3 protein: ASRRDGQYEQY

V gene: TRBV28
CDR3 protein: ASRPTGTNTGELF

V gene: TRBV27
CDR3 protein: ASSPGLNQPQH

V gene: TRBV2
CDR3 protein: ASREGTRETQY

V gene: TRBV7-9
CDR3 protein: ASSSTSRETQY

V gene: TRBV28
CDR3 protein: ASSLEDYGYT

V gene: TRBV7-6
CDR3 protein: ASSLGARHHGYT

V gene: TRBV28
CDR3 protein: ASSRPGRNTGELF

V gene: TRBV19
CDR3 protein: ASSMGTNQPQH

V gene: TRBV3-1
CDR3 protein: ASSGRRYEQY

V gene: TRBV11-2
CDR3 protein: ASSLETSKTASGLNTGELF

V gene: TRBV28
CDR3 protein: ASSGSYNSPLH

V gene: TRBV28
CDR3 protein: ASSSRGNTYEQY

V gene: TRBV27
CDR3 protein: ASSSGTGPSYGYT

V gene: TRBV28
CDR3 protein: ASSSLTTGRLETQY

V gene: TRBV7-9
CDR3 protein: ASSFNQATGELF

V gene: TRBV20-1
CDR3 protein: SARTSEIKETQY